The following is a T cell receptor beta chain sequence with its context. Its antigen remains unknown. This specimen comes from a study of T cell responses to AZD1222 COVID-19 vaccine. The CDR3 covers 14 residues. Trimming cost V 0 bases and J 3 bases, with 7 bases left between them. Germline assignment: CDR1 LGHNA and CDR2 YNFKEQ. Here immunoSEQ multiplex PCR was the method, and the copy in TCRdb shows in-frame clones only, minus some. The sample contains tens of thousands of clones, 88% of which appear only once. Study-level findings and limits: There were repertoire samples only from the period after the peak T cell response. A mostly white British donor set with more females was recruited, and clonal diversity was possibly underestimated.

Pooled in the analysis were second doses at about 4 or about 12 weeks. This rearrangement joins TRBV4-2 to TRBJ2-3; no clear D. The source is an adult who received the AZD1222 COVID-19 vaccine. The specimen comprised peripheral blood, sampled 28 days after the second AZD1222 dose. The chain's CDR3 is CASSQDLVTDTQYF. Here the CDR3 DNA reads TGTGCCAGCAGCCAAGATTTAGTGACAGATACGCAGTATTTT.